A selection of T cell receptor beta chains follows, all from one sample in a study of PD-1 blockade in classical Hodgkin lymphoma. Clones were read by immunoSEQ multiplex PCR, and TCRdb kept only the in-frame ones, dropping some. The table lists about 24,000 clones, 69% of them singletons. The sample was peripheral blood mononuclear cells (PBMCs), taken at baseline. The receptors shown here come from a human donor with classical Hodgkin lymphoma. Both conserved end residues are part of each CDR3.

V gene: TRBV6-6; J gene: TRBJ2-2; CDR3 protein: CASSLDTGELFF
V gene: TRBV7-9; J gene: TRBJ1-4; CDR3 protein: CASSQGQLNEKLFF
V gene: TRBV4-1; J gene: TRBJ1-5; CDR3 protein: CASSQEPQGYQPQHF
V gene: TRBV6-5; J gene: TRBJ1-4; CDR3 protein: CASSPRGGSGEKLFF
V gene: TRBV6-5; J gene: TRBJ1-2; CDR3 protein: CASSYDSNYGYTF
V gene: TRBV5-6; J gene: TRBJ1-3; CDR3 protein: CASSLNTSPGNTIYF
V gene: TRBV18; J gene: TRBJ1-1; CDR3 protein: CASSPVGRNTEAFF
V gene: TRBV13; J gene: TRBJ2-5; CDR3 protein: CASSFRGYQETQYF
V gene: TRBV9; J gene: TRBJ1-6; CDR3 protein: CASSVADWTGESVGSPLHF
V gene: TRBV30; J gene: TRBJ1-1; CDR3 protein: CAWEGLGQTEAFF
V gene: TRBV5-6; J gene: TRBJ1-2; CDR3 protein: CASSPTEGGRNGYTF
V gene: TRBV4-2; J gene: TRBJ2-1; CDR3 protein: CASSTPGLGHEQFF
V gene: TRBV15; J gene: TRBJ2-3; CDR3 protein: CATSRTREISTDTQYF
V gene: TRBV7-9; J gene: TRBJ2-3; CDR3 protein: CASSPPGGVSTDTQYF
V gene: TRBV15; J gene: TRBJ2-7; CDR3 protein: CATSKWDRGVEEQYF
V gene: TRBV4-2; J gene: TRBJ2-7; CDR3 protein: CASSQEAARGSEQYF
V gene: TRBV7-9; J gene: TRBJ2-7; CDR3 protein: CATGTTGGSYEQYF
V gene: TRBV12-5; J gene: TRBJ1-2; CDR3 protein: CASGLGDRADYGYTF
V gene: TRBV5-1; J gene: TRBJ1-2; CDR3 protein: CASSETGDGYTF
V gene: TRBV5-4; J gene: TRBJ2-5; CDR3 protein: CASSLGPRSRLAGKETQYF
V gene: TRBV6-5; J gene: TRBJ1-1; CDR3 protein: CASSYSSTDSAEAFF
V gene: TRBV2; J gene: TRBJ1-5; CDR3 protein: CASSSTGTNQPQHF
V gene: TRBV4-3; J gene: TRBJ1-3; CDR3 protein: CASSLIGGLSGNTIYF
V gene: TRBV11-2; J gene: TRBJ2-1; CDR3 protein: CASSLEAAGNEQFF
V gene: TRBV6-5; J gene: TRBJ2-7; CDR3 protein: CASSFSGHYEQYF
V gene: TRBV20-1; J gene: TRBJ1-1; CDR3 protein: CSARRNTEAFF
V gene: TRBV6-4; J gene: TRBJ1-5; CDR3 protein: CPSGGPSNQPQHF
V gene: TRBV12-2; J gene: TRBJ1-1; CDR3 protein: CASRVEAFF
V gene: TRBV6-5; J gene: TRBJ1-2; CDR3 protein: CASKRTDNYGYTF
V gene: TRBV7-9; J gene: TRBJ1-3; CDR3 protein: CASRAPGVGNTIYF
V gene: TRBV14; J gene: TRBJ2-2; CDR3 protein: CASSLTRVNGELFF
V gene: TRBV15; J gene: TRBJ2-5; CDR3 protein: CATSRGTGNSETQYF
V gene: TRBV4-3; J gene: TRBJ1-2; CDR3 protein: CASSPNRLSYGYTF
V gene: TRBV18; J gene: TRBJ2-5; CDR3 protein: CASSRTQETQYF
V gene: TRBV28; J gene: TRBJ2-7; CDR3 protein: CASSLGGPYEQYF
V gene: TRBV27; J gene: TRBJ2-7; CDR3 protein: CASSPTGYYEQYF
V gene: TRBV7-7; J gene: TRBJ2-7; CDR3 protein: CASSLSGPKSSYEQYF
V gene: TRBV27; J gene: TRBJ1-2; CDR3 protein: CASRSTRTSGYTF
V gene: TRBV5-4; J gene: TRBJ2-5; CDR3 protein: CASRGREGGVGETQYF
V gene: TRBV28; J gene: TRBJ1-4; CDR3 protein: CASSLLGGLPNEKLFF
V gene: TRBV27; J gene: TRBJ2-5; CDR3 protein: CASQAGARETQYF
V gene: TRBV7-8; J gene: TRBJ1-2; CDR3 protein: CASSSGQGVEQYGYTF
V gene: TRBV6-5; J gene: TRBJ1-2; CDR3 protein: CASSPSRDSFGGYTF
V gene: TRBV7-8; J gene: TRBJ2-7; CDR3 protein: CASSLAAGTGDYEQYF